These T cell receptor beta chains were read from a single sample in a study of shared clonotypes between healthy human individuals. Clones were read by immunoSEQ multiplex PCR, and TCRdb kept only the in-frame ones, dropping some. In the table there are 2 million to 2.5 million clones, around 93% of which are singletons. The sample was naive CD4+ T cells from PBMCs. The receptors stem from a man between 18 and 35 years old in good health. Some clones in this sample may be carry-over from other donors' samples. The CDR3 runs from the conserved cysteine through the conserved F or W. D genes are given only for firm matches. A clone size is listed for some rows: how often the clone was seen (once, few, many), or a class if it is expanded.

size	J	D	V	DNA	CDR3
NA	TRBJ2-2	TRBD2	TRBV7-2	TGTGCCAGCAGCCCCGGGACTAGCGGGATTGTGGGGGAGCTGTTTTTT	CASSPGTSGIVGELFF
NA	TRBJ1-1	NA	TRBV7-8	TGTGCCAGCAGCTTTTCGCCTCGGACGGTCACTGAAGCTTTCTTT	CASSFSPRTVTEAFF
NA	TRBJ1-1	NA	TRBV7-7	TGTGCCAGCAGCTTCACGGCGCACACTGAAGCTTTCTTT	CASSFTAHTEAFF
NA	TRBJ2-1	NA	TRBV6-1	TGTGCCAGCAGTATGACAGTCAATGAGCAGTTCTTC	CASSMTVNEQFF
NA	TRBJ2-5	NA	TRBV5-1	TGCGCCAGCAGCTTGGAAATGTACCAAGAGACCCAGTACTTC	CASSLEMYQETQYF
NA	TRBJ1-1	TRBD1	TRBV27	TGTGCCAGCAGTCCCCGGACAGGGGCCATGATGGCTTTCTTT	CASSPRTGAMMAFF
NA	TRBJ1-2	TRBD1	TRBV19	TGTGCCAGTAGAGAACAGGGGGGGGACTATGGCTACACCTTC	CASREQGGDYGYTF
NA	TRBJ2-7	NA	TRBV28	TGTGCCAGCAGTTTATTCGTGCCTGGCAAGTACGAGCAGTACTTC	CASSLFVPGKYEQYF
once	TRBJ2-3	TRBD2	TRBV7-3	TGTGCCAGCAGCTTTGGGACTAGCGGGTGGGAAGGTACGCAGTATTTT	CASSFGTSGWEGTQYF
NA	TRBJ2-7	TRBD2	TRBV28	TGTGCCAGCAGTTCGATTACCGGGACTAACTCCTACGAGCAGTACTTC	CASSSITGTNSYEQYF
NA	TRBJ1-1	NA	TRBV11-2	TGTGCCAGCAGCTTAGGGGGTCAAGCTTTCTTT	CASSLGGQAFF
NA	TRBJ1-2	TRBD1	TRBV5-1	TGCGCCAGCAGCTACTCCGGGACAGGGGCGGGCTACACCTTC	CASSYSGTGAGYTF
NA	TRBJ1-1	NA	TRBV5-4	TGTGCCAGCAGCGGGGGAAGAAATGAACCTGAAGCTTTCTTT	CASSGGRNEPEAFF
NA	TRBJ2-1	NA	TRBV7-3	TGTGCCAGCAGCTTAACCAGGACCCATGAGCAGTTCTTC	CASSLTRTHEQFF
NA	TRBJ2-3	TRBD2	TRBV29-1	TGCAGCGCCAAGGGACTAGCGGGAGATACGCAGTATTTT	CSAKGLAGDTQYF
NA	TRBJ1-1	TRBD1	TRBV28	TGTGCCAGCAGCTTACCGGGACAGGGCTACACTGAAGCTTTCTTT	CASSLPGQGYTEAFF
NA	TRBJ1-5	NA	TRBV4-3	TGCGCCAGCAGCCAAGGGTTTTCAAGCAATCAGCCCCAGCATTTT	CASSQGFSSNQPQHF
NA	TRBJ1-5	NA	TRBV28	TGTGCCAGCATTCGGAGGGGGGTAAATCAGCCCCAGCATTTT	CASIRRGVNQPQHF
NA	TRBJ1-2	NA	TRBV7-2	TGTGCCAGCAGCACCGACGCCAGCTATGGCTACACCTTC	CASSTDASYGYTF
NA	TRBJ2-7	NA	TRBV6-5	TGTGCCAGCAGTTCCGGGACAAAATCCTACGAGCAGTACTTC	CASSSGTKSYEQYF
NA	TRBJ1-2	NA	TRBV4-1	TGCGCCAGCAGCCAGGCCGGGGCCTATGGCTACACCTTC	CASSQAGAYGYTF
NA	TRBJ2-2	TRBD1	TRBV10-3	TGTGCCATCAGTGAGCCCAGGGGGCGCGGAGGGGAGCTGTTTTTT	CAISEPRGRGGELFF
NA	TRBJ2-3	NA	TRBV28	TGTGCCAGCAGCCCTGAGAGTAGGGGAGGACTTAAGTATTTT	CASSPESRGGLKYF
once	TRBJ2-3	NA	TRBV20-1	TGCAGTGCCGGGGCACTAGATACGCAGTATTTT	CSAGALDTQYF
NA	TRBJ2-7	NA	TRBV27	TGTGCCAGCAGTTTTCGTAGTTGGGACCTCTACGAGCAGTACTTC	CASSFRSWDLYEQYF
NA	TRBJ2-2	TRBD2	TRBV4-2	TGTGCCAGCAGCCAAGGTACGACAGGACTAGCGAGCTGGGCCGGGGAGCTGTTTTTT	CASSQGTTGLASWAGELFF
NA	TRBJ2-2	NA	TRBV14	TGTGCCAGCAGCCAAGTAGGGCCCGGGGAGCTGTTTTTT	CASSQVGPGELFF